Listed below are T cell receptor beta chains from one sample, sequenced in a study of T cells in tuberculosis. TCRdb's table, derived via immunoSEQ multiplex PCR, lists solely in-frame clones and lacks some. The repertoire holds under 45,000 clones, with around 93% as singletons. Source: PBMCs, taken at tuberculosis diagnosis. All receptors come from an adult with tuberculosis. Each CDR3 is given with its conserved first and last residue. The D gene is left open where the match is weak. Some rows mark clone size as missing; the rest say once, few, many or name a class of expanded clone.

CASSQDRVNTEAFF	TGCGCCAGCAGCCAAGACCGGGTCAACACTGAAGCTTTCTTT	NA	14	TRBJ1-1	NA	TRBV4-1
CASSDDLAGSTDTQYF	TGCGCCAGCAGTGACGATTTAGCGGGGAGCACAGATACGCAGTATTTT	TRBD2	16	TRBJ2-3	NA	TRBV10-1
CASSSGLGRYEQYF	TGTGCCAGCAGTTCCGGACTAGGAAGGTACGAGCAGTACTTC	TRBD2	14	TRBJ2-7	NA	TRBV6-6
CASSPYQGVGELFF	TGCGCCAGCAGCCCTTACCAGGGGGTAGGGGAGCTGTTTTTT	TRBD1	14	TRBJ2-2	once	TRBV4-3
CASSQGQGNLYGYTF	TGTGCCAGCAGCCAGGGCCAGGGGAACCTCTATGGCTACACCTTC	NA	15	TRBJ1-2	NA	TRBV4-2
CASSYIQGTYNEQFF	TGTGCCAGCAGTTACATACAGGGCACCTACAATGAGCAGTTCTTC	NA	15	TRBJ2-1	NA	TRBV6-6
CASSPQGHTEAFF	TGTGCCAGCAGTCCACAGGGACACACTGAAGCTTTCTTT	NA	13	TRBJ1-1	NA	TRBV6-4
CASSSGQRNNSPLHF	TGTGCCAGCTCATCAGGACAACGAAATAATTCACCCCTCCACTTT	NA	15	TRBJ1-6	NA	TRBV18
CASSSDRLYGYTF	TGTGCCAGCAGCTCAGACAGACTCTATGGCTACACCTTC	NA	13	TRBJ1-2	NA	TRBV5-6
CASSPSFQGEGYTF	TGTGCCAGCTCACCAAGTTTTCAGGGCGAGGGCTACACCTTC	NA	14	TRBJ1-2	NA	TRBV18
CASSLMIGDNQPQHF	TGCGCCAGCAGCTTGATGATCGGTGATAATCAGCCCCAGCATTTT	NA	15	TRBJ1-5	NA	TRBV5-1
CAVTGDGLSPLHF	TGTGCCGTAACAGGGGATGGTCTTTCACCCCTCCACTTT	TRBD1	13	TRBJ1-6	NA	TRBV30
CASTTDAYNEQFF	TGTGCCAGTACGACAGATGCCTACAATGAGCAGTTCTTC	NA	13	TRBJ2-1	NA	TRBV28
CVNAGTGGPYEQYF	TGTGTCAACGCAGGGACAGGGGGCCCCTACGAGCAGTACTTC	TRBD1	14	TRBJ2-7	NA	TRBV7-7
CASSSEGSGASGQPQHF	TGTGCCAGCAGTTCAGAAGGTTCAGGGGCGTCCGGCCAGCCCCAGCATTTT	NA	17	TRBJ1-5	NA	TRBV27
CASRIPGAPDQPQHF	TGTGCCAGCAGGATACCAGGGGCTCCGGATCAGCCCCAGCATTTT	NA	15	TRBJ1-5	NA	TRBV28
CASSLEAGHTEAFF	TGCGCCAGCAGCTTGGAGGCAGGGCACACTGAAGCTTTCTTT	NA	14	TRBJ1-1	NA	TRBV5-1
CASRRDRTNYGYTF	TGTGCCAGCAGGCGGGACAGAACTAACTATGGCTACACCTTC	TRBD1	14	TRBJ1-2	once	TRBV5-5
CASSELAGTQETQYF	TGTGCCAGCAGTGAGCTAGCGGGGACGCAAGAGACCCAGTACTTC	TRBD2	15	TRBJ2-5	NA	TRBV6-1
CAWSVWPRENYNEQFF	TGTGCCTGGAGTGTATGGCCCCGGGAGAACTACAATGAGCAGTTCTTC	NA	16	TRBJ2-1	NA	TRBV30
CASSYSKRVQSPLHF	TGTGCCAGCAGTTACTCGAAGAGGGTTCAATCACCCCTCCACTTT	NA	15	TRBJ1-6	once	TRBV6-5
CASTKAGTGRGEQFF	TGTGCCAGCACTAAGGCAGGGACAGGGAGGGGTGAGCAGTTCTTC	TRBD1	15	TRBJ2-1	NA	TRBV6-5
CASSPGQARSGNTIYF	TGTGCCAGCAGCCCGGGACAGGCGAGGTCTGGAAACACCATATATTTT	TRBD1	16	TRBJ1-3	NA	TRBV14
CASSLPGFRNPDTQYF	TGCGCCAGCAGCCTTCCGGGTTTTCGGAACCCAGATACGCAGTATTTT	NA	16	TRBJ2-3	NA	TRBV4-1
CAWARGVRTAGYTF	TGTGCCTGGGCCCGGGGGGTGAGGACCGCTGGCTACACCTTC	NA	14	TRBJ1-2	NA	TRBV30
CASSFKGLTEAFF	TGTGCCAGCAGTTTTAAGGGGTTAACTGAAGCTTTCTTT	NA	13	TRBJ1-1	NA	TRBV6-5
CASSSHRGAGGELFF	TGTGCCAGCAGCTCTCACCGGGGGGCCGGCGGGGAGCTGTTTTTT	NA	15	TRBJ2-2	NA	TRBV11-2
CASSTGELDTQYF	TGTGCCAGCAGTACCGGGGAGTTGGATACGCAGTATTTT	NA	13	TRBJ2-3	few	TRBV6-4
CASSLEGRGRRVSGANVLTF	TGTGCCAGCAGCTTAGAGGGGCGGGGGAGACGCGTATCTGGGGCCAACGTCCTGACTTTC	TRBD2	20	TRBJ2-6	NA	TRBV7-8
CATRPGEYQETQYF	TGCGCCACCAGACCGGGGGAATACCAAGAGACCCAGTACTTC	NA	14	TRBJ2-5	NA	TRBV10-2
CASSPYPRTRGSYNEQFF	TGTGCCAGCAGCCCATACCCCCGGACTAGAGGTTCCTACAATGAGCAGTTCTTC	TRBD2	18	TRBJ2-1	NA	TRBV7-2
CASSAGTGSYNEQFF	TGTGCCAGCAGCGCAGGGACAGGGTCCTACAATGAGCAGTTCTTC	TRBD1	15	TRBJ2-1	NA	TRBV9
CASRGGQGYGYTF	TGTGCCAGCAGGGGGGGACAGGGGTATGGCTACACCTTC	TRBD1	13	TRBJ1-2	once	TRBV6-5
CASSLSSGAGTGELFF	TGTGCCAGCAGCTTAAGTAGCGGGGCAGGCACCGGGGAGCTGTTTTTT	TRBD2	16	TRBJ2-2	NA	TRBV7-2
CASSRTGGDYGYTF	TGTGCCAGCAGTCGGACAGGGGGAGACTATGGCTACACCTTC	TRBD1	14	TRBJ1-2	NA	TRBV2
CASSIIGTEAFF	TGTGCCAGTAGTATAATCGGGACTGAAGCTTTCTTT	NA	12	TRBJ1-1	NA	TRBV19
CASSLTGASGANVLTF	TGTGCCAGCAGCCTCACAGGGGCCTCTGGGGCCAACGTCCTGACTTTC	TRBD1	16	TRBJ2-6	NA	TRBV5-5
CASSLRGLRTGVEDTQYF	TGTGCCAGCAGTTTACGAGGCCTCCGAACAGGGGTGGAAGATACGCAGTATTTT	TRBD1	18	TRBJ2-3	NA	TRBV27
CASSLGQPLSPLHF	TGTGCCAGCAGCTTAGGACAGCCCCTTTCACCCCTCCACTTT	NA	14	TRBJ1-6	NA	TRBV7-2
CASKGRHSGANVLTF	TGTGCCAGTAAAGGCAGACACTCTGGGGCCAACGTCCTGACTTTC	NA	15	TRBJ2-6	NA	TRBV19
CASSLKGGGYTF	TGTGCCAGCAGCTTAAAGGGCGGGGGCTACACCTTC	NA	12	TRBJ1-2	once	TRBV7-9
CASSQGIEYNEQFF	TGTGCCAGTAGTCAGGGAATCGAATACAATGAGCAGTTCTTC	NA	14	TRBJ2-1	NA	TRBV19
CASSSTLGAGDNYGYTF	TGTGCCAGCAGCTCTACTTTGGGGGCAGGAGATAACTATGGCTACACCTTC	NA	17	TRBJ1-2	NA	TRBV7-2
CASSFGGEGTEAFF	TGTGCCAGCAGTTTCGGGGGGGAGGGCACTGAAGCTTTCTTT	NA	14	TRBJ1-1	NA	TRBV6-5
CASTRDRGKVRGYTF	TGTGCCAGTACCCGGGACAGGGGGAAAGTCAGGGGCTACACCTTC	TRBD1	15	TRBJ1-2	once	TRBV19
CASSEGQTYGYTF	TGTGCCAGCAGTGAGGGCCAGACCTATGGCTACACCTTC	NA	13	TRBJ1-2	NA	TRBV2
CASSEAVRGSYNEQFF	TGTGCCAGCAGTGAAGCAGTAAGGGGCTCCTACAATGAGCAGTTCTTC	NA	16	TRBJ2-1	NA	TRBV6-1
CASSSRQTYSNQPQHF	TGTGCCAGCAGTTCCCGACAGACATATAGCAATCAGCCCCAGCATTTT	NA	16	TRBJ1-5	NA	TRBV6-5
CASSSDRVAFF	TGTGCCAGCAGCTCGGACAGGGTGGCTTTCTTT	TRBD1	11	TRBJ1-1	NA	TRBV7-8
CAISEFEFSTDTQYF	TGTGCCATCAGTGAGTTTGAGTTTAGCACAGATACGCAGTATTTT	NA	15	TRBJ2-3	NA	TRBV10-3
CASSIGGAGDTQYF	TGTGCCAGTAGTATTGGTGGGGCTGGAGATACGCAGTATTTT	NA	14	TRBJ2-3	NA	TRBV19
CASVDPGAVEALHF	TGTGCCAGCGTTGACCCAGGGGCAGTAGAAGCCCTCCACTTT	NA	14	TRBJ1-6	NA	TRBV6-1
CASHKGSGFNQPQHF	TGTGCCAGCCATAAGGGTTCGGGATTCAATCAGCCCCAGCATTTT	NA	15	TRBJ1-5	NA	TRBV2
CASRTGTSGPTDTQYF	TGCGCCAGCAGAACAGGGACTAGCGGCCCGACAGATACGCAGTATTTT	TRBD2	16	TRBJ2-3	NA	TRBV5-1
CASSEGAGFRNEQFF	TGTGCCAGCAGTGAAGGGGCGGGGTTTAGAAATGAGCAGTTCTTC	NA	15	TRBJ2-1	once	TRBV2
CASTDRGTYNSPLHF	TGTGCCAGCACTGACAGGGGAACCTATAATTCACCCCTCCACTTT	TRBD1	15	TRBJ1-6	NA	TRBV6-6
CASSPGTGDSRGYTF	TGTGCCAGCAGTCCCGGGACAGGGGACTCGAGGGGCTACACCTTC	TRBD1	15	TRBJ1-2	NA	TRBV6-5
CASSLRGSAEKLFF	TGTGCCAGCAGCTTAAGGGGGTCCGCGGAAAAACTGTTTTTT	NA	14	TRBJ1-4	once	TRBV13
CASSDSGSNQPQHF	TGTGCCAGCAGTGATTCAGGAAGCAATCAGCCCCAGCATTTT	NA	14	TRBJ1-5	NA	TRBV6-1
CASSLLAGFYEQYF	TGTGCCAGCAGCCTACTGGCAGGGTTTTACGAGCAGTACTTC	NA	14	TRBJ2-7	NA	TRBV6-5